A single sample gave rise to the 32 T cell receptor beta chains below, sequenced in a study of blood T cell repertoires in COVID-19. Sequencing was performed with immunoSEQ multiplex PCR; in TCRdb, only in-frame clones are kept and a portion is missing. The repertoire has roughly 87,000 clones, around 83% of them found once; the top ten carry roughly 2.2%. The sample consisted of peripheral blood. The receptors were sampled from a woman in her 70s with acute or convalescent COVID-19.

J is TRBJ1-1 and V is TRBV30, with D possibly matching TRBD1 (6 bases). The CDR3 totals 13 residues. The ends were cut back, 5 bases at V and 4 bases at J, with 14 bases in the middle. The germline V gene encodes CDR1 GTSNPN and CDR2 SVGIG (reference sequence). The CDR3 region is CAWAQGRLTEAFF. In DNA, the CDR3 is TGTGCCTGGGCGCAGGGGCGTCTCACTGAAGCTTTCTTT.

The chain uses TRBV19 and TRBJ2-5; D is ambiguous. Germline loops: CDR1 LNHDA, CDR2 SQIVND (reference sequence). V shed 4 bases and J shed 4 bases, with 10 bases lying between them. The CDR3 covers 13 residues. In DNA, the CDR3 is TGTGCCAGTAGTACTCCTATACCAGAGACCCAGTACTTC. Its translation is CASSTPIPETQYF.

In nucleotides, the CDR3 is TGTGCCAGCAGTTCTACAGGCGGTTCGGCTTTCTTT. Its translation: CASSSTGGSAFF. The chain joins TRBV28 to TRBJ1-1; D is perhaps TRBD1 (5 bases). CDR1 is MDHEN, CDR2 SYDVKM, per germline. The V and J ends lost 4 bases and 11 bases respectively, with 14 bases between them. CDR3 length: 12 amino acids.

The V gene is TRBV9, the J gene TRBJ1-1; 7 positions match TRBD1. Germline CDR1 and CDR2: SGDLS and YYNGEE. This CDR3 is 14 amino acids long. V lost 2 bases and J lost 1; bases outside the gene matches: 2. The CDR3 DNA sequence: TGTGCCAGCAGCGTGTCAGGGGGGAACACTGAAGCTTTCTTT. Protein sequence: CASSVSGGNTEAFF. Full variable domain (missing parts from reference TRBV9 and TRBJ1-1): DSGVTQTPKHLITATGQRVTLRCSPRSGDLSVYWYQQSLDQGLQFLIQYYNGEERAKGNILERFSAQQFPDLHSELNLSSLELGDSALYFCASSVSGGNTEAFFGQGTRLTVV.

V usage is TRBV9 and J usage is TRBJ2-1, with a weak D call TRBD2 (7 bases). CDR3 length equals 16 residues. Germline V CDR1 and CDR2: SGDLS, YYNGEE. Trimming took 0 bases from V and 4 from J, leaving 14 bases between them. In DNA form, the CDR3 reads TGTGCCAGCAGCGTAGACCTGGCGGGGGCTTACAATGAGCAGTTCTTC. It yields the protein CASSVDLAGAYNEQFF.

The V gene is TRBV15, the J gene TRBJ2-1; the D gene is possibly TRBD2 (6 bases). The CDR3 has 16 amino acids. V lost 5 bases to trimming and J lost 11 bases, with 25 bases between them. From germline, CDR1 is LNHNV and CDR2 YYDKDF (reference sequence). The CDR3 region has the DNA TGTGCCACCAGCGCCCGGATGATGCAAACGGGGGAGAAGCAGTTCTTC. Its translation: CATSARMMQTGEKQFF.

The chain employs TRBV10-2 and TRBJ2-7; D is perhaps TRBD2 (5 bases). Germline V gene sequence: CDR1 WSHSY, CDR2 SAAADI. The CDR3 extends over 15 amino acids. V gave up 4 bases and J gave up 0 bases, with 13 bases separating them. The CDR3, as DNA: TGCGCCAGCAGTGGAAGCTTGGGGAGCTCCTACGAGCAGTACTTC. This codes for CASSGSLGSSYEQYF.

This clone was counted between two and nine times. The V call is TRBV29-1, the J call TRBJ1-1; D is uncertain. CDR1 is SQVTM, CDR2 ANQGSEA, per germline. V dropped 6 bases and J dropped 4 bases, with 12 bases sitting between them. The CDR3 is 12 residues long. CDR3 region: CSVDTEGTEAFF. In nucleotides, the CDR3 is TGCAGCGTAGATACAGAGGGCACTGAAGCTTTCTTT.

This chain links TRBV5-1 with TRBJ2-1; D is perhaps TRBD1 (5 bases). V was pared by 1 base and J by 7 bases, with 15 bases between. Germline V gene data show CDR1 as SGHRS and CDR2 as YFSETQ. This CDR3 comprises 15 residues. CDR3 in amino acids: CASSLSQGSSNEQFF. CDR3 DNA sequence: TGCGCCAGCAGCTTGAGCCAGGGAAGTAGTAATGAGCAGTTCTTC.

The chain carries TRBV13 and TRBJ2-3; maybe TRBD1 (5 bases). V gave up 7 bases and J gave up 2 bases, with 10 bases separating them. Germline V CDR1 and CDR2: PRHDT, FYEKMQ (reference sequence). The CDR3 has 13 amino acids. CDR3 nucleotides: TGTGCCAGCACAGGGATTTCCACAGATACGCAGTATTTT. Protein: CASTGISTDTQYF. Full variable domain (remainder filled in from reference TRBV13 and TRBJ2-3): AAGVIQSPRHLIKEKRETATLKCYPIPRHDTVYWYQQGPGQDPQFLISFYEKMQSDKGSIPDRFSAQQFSDYHSELNMSSLELGDSALYFCASTGISTDTQYFGPGTRLTVL.

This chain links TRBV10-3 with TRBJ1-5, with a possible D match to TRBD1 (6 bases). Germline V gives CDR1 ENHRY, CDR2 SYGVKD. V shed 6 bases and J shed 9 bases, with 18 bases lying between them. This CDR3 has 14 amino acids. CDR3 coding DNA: TGTGCCATCAGCAACAGGGCTGGTGATTCGCCCCAGCATTTT. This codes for CAISNRAGDSPQHF.

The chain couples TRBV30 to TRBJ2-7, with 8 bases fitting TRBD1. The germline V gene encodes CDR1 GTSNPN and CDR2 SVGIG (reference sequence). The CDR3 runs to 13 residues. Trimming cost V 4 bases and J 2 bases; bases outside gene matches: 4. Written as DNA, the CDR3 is TGTGCCTGGACCGGGACAGGCACCTACGAGCAGTACTTC. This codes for CAWTGTGTYEQYF.

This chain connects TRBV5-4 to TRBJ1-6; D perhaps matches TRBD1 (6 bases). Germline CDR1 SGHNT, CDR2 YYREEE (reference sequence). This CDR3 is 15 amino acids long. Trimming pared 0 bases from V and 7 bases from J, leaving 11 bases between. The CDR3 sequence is CASSLGAGVNSPLHF. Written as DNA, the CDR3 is TGTGCCAGCAGCTTGGGGGCAGGGGTAAATTCACCCCTCCACTTT.

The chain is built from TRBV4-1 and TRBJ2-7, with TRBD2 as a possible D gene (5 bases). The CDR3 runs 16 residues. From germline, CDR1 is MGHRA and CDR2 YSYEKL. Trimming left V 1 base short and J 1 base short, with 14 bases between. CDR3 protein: CASSQVAGRTSYEQYF. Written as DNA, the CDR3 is TGCGCCAGCAGCCAAGTTGCCGGACGGACTTCCTACGAGCAGTACTTC.

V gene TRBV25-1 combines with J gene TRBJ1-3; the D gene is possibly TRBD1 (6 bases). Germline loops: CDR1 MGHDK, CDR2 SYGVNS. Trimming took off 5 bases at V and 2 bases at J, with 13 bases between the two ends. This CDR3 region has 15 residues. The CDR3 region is CASSLRGGTGNTIYF. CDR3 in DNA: TGTGCCAGCAGTCTTAGGGGGGGAACTGGAAACACCATATATTTT.

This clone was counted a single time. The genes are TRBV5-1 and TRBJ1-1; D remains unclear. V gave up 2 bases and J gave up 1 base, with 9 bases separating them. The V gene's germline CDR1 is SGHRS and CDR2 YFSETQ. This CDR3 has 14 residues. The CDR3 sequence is CASSFGGRNTEAFF. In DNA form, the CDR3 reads TGCGCCAGCAGCTTTGGCGGGCGGAACACTGAAGCTTTCTTT. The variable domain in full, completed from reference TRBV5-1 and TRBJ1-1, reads KAGVTQTPRYLIKTRGQQVTLSCSPISGHRSVSWYQQTPGQGLQFLFEYFSETQRNKGNFPGRFSGRQFSNSRSEMNVSTLELGDSALYLCASSFGGRNTEAFFGQGTRLTVV.

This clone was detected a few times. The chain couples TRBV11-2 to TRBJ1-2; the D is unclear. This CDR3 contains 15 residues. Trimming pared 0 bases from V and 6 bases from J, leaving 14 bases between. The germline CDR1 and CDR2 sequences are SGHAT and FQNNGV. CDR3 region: CASSLDFTATNGYTF. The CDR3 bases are TGTGCCAGCAGCTTAGATTTCACAGCCACCAATGGCTACACCTTC. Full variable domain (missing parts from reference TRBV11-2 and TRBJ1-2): EAGVAQSPRYKIIEKRQSVAFWCNPISGHATLYWYQQILGQGPKLLIQFQNNGVVDDSQLPKDRFSAERLKGVDSTLKIQPAKLEDSAVYLCASSLDFTATNGYTFGSGTRLTVV.

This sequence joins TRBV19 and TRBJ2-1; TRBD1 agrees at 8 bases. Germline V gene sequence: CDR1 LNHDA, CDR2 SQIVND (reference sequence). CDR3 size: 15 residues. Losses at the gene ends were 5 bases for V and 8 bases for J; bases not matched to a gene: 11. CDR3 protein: CASSPWTGNNDEQFF. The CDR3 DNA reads TGTGCCAGTAGTCCGTGGACAGGGAACAACGATGAGCAGTTCTTC.

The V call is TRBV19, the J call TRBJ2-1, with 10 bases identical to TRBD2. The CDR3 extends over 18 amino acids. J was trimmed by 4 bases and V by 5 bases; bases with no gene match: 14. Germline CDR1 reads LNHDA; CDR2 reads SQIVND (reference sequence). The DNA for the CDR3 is TGTGCCAGTAGTCCCTATGGAGCTAGCGGGGGTTTATACAATGAGCAGTTCTTC. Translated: CASSPYGASGGLYNEQFF.

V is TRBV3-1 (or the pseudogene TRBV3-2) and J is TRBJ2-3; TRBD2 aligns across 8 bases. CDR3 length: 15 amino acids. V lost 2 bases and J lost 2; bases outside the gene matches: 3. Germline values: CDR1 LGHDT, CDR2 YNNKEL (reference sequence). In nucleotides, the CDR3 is TGTGCCAGCAGCCAACCGGGGGGGGTCACAGATACGCAGTATTTT. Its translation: CASSQPGGVTDTQYF.

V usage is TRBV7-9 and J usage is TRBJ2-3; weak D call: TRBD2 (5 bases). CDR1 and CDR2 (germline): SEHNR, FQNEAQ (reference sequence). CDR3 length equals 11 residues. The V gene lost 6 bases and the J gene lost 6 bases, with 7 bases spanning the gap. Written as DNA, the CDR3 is TGTGCCAGCAGGGGAGAGGATACGCAGTATTTT. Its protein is CASRGEDTQYF.

The CDR3 here is CASSTRDRVAEAFF. CDR3 bases: TGTGCCAGCAGCACCCGGGACAGGGTGGCTGAAGCTTTCTTT. The V and J genes are TRBV3-1 (or the pseudogene TRBV3-2) and TRBJ1-1; TRBD1 aligns across 9 bases. This CDR3 contains 14 residues. J lost 6 bases, V lost 5 bases, and 7 bases had no gene match. Germline V lookup: CDR1 LGHDT, CDR2 YNNKEL (reference sequence).

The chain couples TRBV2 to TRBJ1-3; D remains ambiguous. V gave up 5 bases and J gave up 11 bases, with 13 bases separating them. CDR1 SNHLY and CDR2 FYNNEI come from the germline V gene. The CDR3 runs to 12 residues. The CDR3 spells CASSYDGMAIYF. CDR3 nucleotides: TGTGCCAGCAGTTACGACGGGATGGCCATATATTTT. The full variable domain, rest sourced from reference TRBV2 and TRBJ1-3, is EPEVTQTPSHQVTQMGQEVILRCVPISNHLYFYWYRQILGQKVEFLVSFYNNEISEKSEIFDDQFSVERPDGSNFTLKIRSTKLEDSAMYFCASSYDGMAIYFGEGSWLTVV.

CDR3 nucleotide sequence: TGCGCCAGCAGCCGGGACAGGGGAACGTCGGGGGAGCTGTTTTTT. Translated: CASSRDRGTSGELFF. The V and J genes are TRBV5-1 and TRBJ2-2; 10 nucleotides match TRBD1. This CDR3 comprises 15 residues. Trimming cost V 4 bases and J 8 bases; bases outside gene matches: 8. The V gene's germline CDR1 is SGHRS and CDR2 YFSETQ.

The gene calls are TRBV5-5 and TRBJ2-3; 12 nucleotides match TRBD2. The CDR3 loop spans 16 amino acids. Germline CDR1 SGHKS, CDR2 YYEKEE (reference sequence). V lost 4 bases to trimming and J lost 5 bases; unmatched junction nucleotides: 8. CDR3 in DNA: TGTGCCAGCAGCCTCCGGACTAGCGGGGCCGGAGATACGCAGTATTTT. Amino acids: CASSLRTSGAGDTQYF.

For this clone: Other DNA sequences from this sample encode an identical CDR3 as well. CDR3 sequence (DNA): TGCGCCAGCAGCCCGGGACAGAGCACAGATACGCAGTATTTT. Protein: CASSPGQSTDTQYF. The chain employs TRBV5-1 and TRBJ2-3; 7 nucleotides align to TRBD1. Germline-derived CDR1 and CDR2 are SGHRS and YFSETQ. V trimming: 4 bases; J trimming: 0 bases; junction bases outside the gene matches: 2. This CDR3 has 14 residues. The whole variable domain, remainder taken from reference TRBV5-1 and TRBJ2-3, is KAGVTQTPRYLIKTRGQQVTLSCSPISGHRSVSWYQQTPGQGLQFLFEYFSETQRNKGNFPGRFSGRQFSNSRSEMNVSTLELGDSALYLCASSPGQSTDTQYFGPGTRLTVL.

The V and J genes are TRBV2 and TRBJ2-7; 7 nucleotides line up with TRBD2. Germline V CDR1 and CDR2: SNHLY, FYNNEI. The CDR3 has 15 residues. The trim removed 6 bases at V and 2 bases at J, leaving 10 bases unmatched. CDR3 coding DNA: TGTGCCAGCAGCGGTGTGGGGGGGATGACCTACGAGCAGTACTTC. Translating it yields CASSGVGGMTYEQYF.

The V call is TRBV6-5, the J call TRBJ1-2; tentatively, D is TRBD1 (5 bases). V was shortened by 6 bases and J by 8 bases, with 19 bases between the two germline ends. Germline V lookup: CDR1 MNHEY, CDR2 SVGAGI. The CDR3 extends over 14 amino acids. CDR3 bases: TGTGCCAGCAGGATGGGGCACCCCCTTGGAGGCTACACCTTC. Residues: CASRMGHPLGGYTF.

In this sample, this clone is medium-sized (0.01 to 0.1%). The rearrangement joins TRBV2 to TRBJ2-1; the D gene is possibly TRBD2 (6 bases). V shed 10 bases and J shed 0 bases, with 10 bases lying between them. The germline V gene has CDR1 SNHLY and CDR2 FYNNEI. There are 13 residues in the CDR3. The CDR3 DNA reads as TGTGCCACTCTAGCGCGCTCCTACAATGAGCAGTTCTTC. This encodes CATLARSYNEQFF.

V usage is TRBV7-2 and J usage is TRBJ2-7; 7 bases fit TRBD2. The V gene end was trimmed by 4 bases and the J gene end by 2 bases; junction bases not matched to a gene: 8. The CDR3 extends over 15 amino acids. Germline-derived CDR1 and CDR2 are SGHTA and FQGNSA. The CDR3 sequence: CASSSTGTTTYEQYF. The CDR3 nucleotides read TGTGCCAGCAGCTCAACCGGGACTACAACCTACGAGCAGTACTTC.

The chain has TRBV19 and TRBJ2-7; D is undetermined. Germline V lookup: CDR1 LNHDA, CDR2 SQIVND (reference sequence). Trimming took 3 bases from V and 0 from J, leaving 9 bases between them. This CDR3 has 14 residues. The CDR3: CASSIGGSSYEQYF. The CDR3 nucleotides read TGTGCCAGTAGTATTGGCGGTAGCTCCTACGAGCAGTACTTC.

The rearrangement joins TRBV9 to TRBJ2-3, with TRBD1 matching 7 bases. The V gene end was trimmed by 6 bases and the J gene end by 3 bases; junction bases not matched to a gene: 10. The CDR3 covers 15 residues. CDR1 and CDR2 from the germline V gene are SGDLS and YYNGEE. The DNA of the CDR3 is TGTGCCAGCACCAACCGGGACAGTGGAACAGATACGCAGTATTTT. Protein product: CASTNRDSGTDTQYF.